The rows below give T cell receptor beta chains drawn from one sample of a study of follicular helper T cells after annual influenza vaccination. Some clones are missing from TCRdb's copy, which holds only in-frame ones; the method was immunoSEQ multiplex PCR. The sample lists roughly 4,900 clones, 75% to 85% seen once, with about 1.2% in the top ten. The specimen was CXCR5+ CD38- circulating T follicular helper cells from blood, collected 7 days after influenza vaccination. These receptors were obtained from an adult who received the influenza vaccine. Each CDR3 is given with its conserved first and last residue. D genes are given only for firm matches. Rows may omit the clone size; those that give it use once, few, many or a size class.

j_call d_call v_call clone_size cdr3_nt cdr3_aa
TRBJ1-5 TRBD1 TRBV4-3 . TGCGCCAGCAGCATGGACAGGGGTTATCAGCCCCAGCATTTT CASSMDRGYQPQHF
TRBJ2-7 TRBD1 TRBV11-2 . TGTGCCAGCAGCGCCTCTAAGCCGGGACAGGGAACGTTAGTGGGCGAGCAGTACTTC CASSASKPGQGTLVGEQYF
TRBJ2-1 TRBD2 TRBV5-1 . TGCGCCACACGGACTAGCGGGGAAAAAAATGAGCAGTTCTTC CATRTSGEKNEQFF
TRBJ2-7 . TRBV10-3 . TGTGCCATCAGTGGGGACTCAGACTACGAGCAGTACTTC CAISGDSDYEQYF
TRBJ1-2 . TRBV18 . TGTGCCAGCTCACGCAACGAGGACAGCTTCTATGGCTACACCTTC CASSRNEDSFYGYTF
TRBJ1-5 TRBD1 TRBV6-1 . TGTGCCAGCAGTGGGGACAGGGGGATCGGCAATCAGCCCCAGCATTTT CASSGDRGIGNQPQHF
TRBJ1-1 . TRBV6-4 . TGTGCCAGCAGCCGGGACTCGGGGGTCACTGAAGCTTTCTTT CASSRDSGVTEAFF
TRBJ2-1 . TRBV7-2 . TGTGCCAGCAGCTTAGACCTGCAGGAGCAGTTCTTC CASSLDLQEQFF
TRBJ1-5 . TRBV4-1 . TGCGCCAGCAGTGAAGGGGGGGGCTGGCAGCCCCAGCATTTT CASSEGGGWQPQHF
TRBJ1-5 TRBD1 TRBV18 few TGTGCCAGCTCAAGTAGACAGGGGGACAATCAGCCCCAGCATTTT CASSSRQGDNQPQHF
TRBJ2-6 TRBD1 TRBV18 . TGTGCCAGCTCAAGACAGGGGTCTGGGGCCAACGTCCTGACTTTC CASSRQGSGANVLTF
TRBJ2-1 . TRBV4-3 . TGCGCCAGCAGCCAAGGGCCTCGGGGTGAGCAGTTCTTC CASSQGPRGEQFF
TRBJ2-4 . TRBV18 . TGTGCCAGCTCACCGACGGCGCTAGCCAAAAACATTCAGTACTTC CASSPTALAKNIQYF
TRBJ2-2 TRBD2 TRBV18 . TGTGCCAGCTCACCGGCCGGGACTATTAACACCGGGGAGCTGTTTTTT CASSPAGTINTGELFF
TRBJ2-3 . TRBV5-4 . TGTGCCAGCAGCCGGGGCGGGAGCACAGATACGCAGTATTTT CASSRGGSTDTQYF
TRBJ1-2 . TRBV6-5 . TGTGCCAGCACCACACGGGGGGGTCCGTTGGGCTACACCTTC CASTTRGGPLGYTF
TRBJ2-7 . TRBV18 . TGTGCCAGCTCACCACCTACTGGACAGACCTACGAGCAGTACTTC CASSPPTGQTYEQYF
TRBJ1-1 . TRBV11-1 . TGTGCCAGCAGCTTAGCGCTGGGGGGCATGAACACTGAAGCTTTCTTT CASSLALGGMNTEAFF
TRBJ1-6 . TRBV7-8 few TGTGCCAGCAGCCTGGACCCTACGGCGTCACCCCTCCACTTT CASSLDPTASPLHF
TRBJ1-2 . TRBV4-2 . TGTGCCAGCAGCCCCGGCTTTCTAGGCGGCTACACCTTC CASSPGFLGGYTF
TRBJ1-1 . TRBV2 . TGTGCCAGCAGTGTTCAGGGGTTAGATACTGAAGCTTTCTTT CASSVQGLDTEAFF
TRBJ2-2 TRBD2 TRBV4-3 . TGCGCCAGCAGCCGAACGGCTGGGCGGGGGGCTGGCACCGGGGAGCTGTTTTTT CASSRTAGRGAGTGELFF
TRBJ1-2 . TRBV5-1 . TGCGCCAGCAGCCTTGGGGGGCATGGCTACACCTTC CASSLGGHGYTF
TRBJ1-1 . TRBV7-2 . TGTGCCAGCAGCTTAGATTGGGGGCTCAGTGAAGCTTTCTTT CASSLDWGLSEAFF
TRBJ2-7 TRBD1 TRBV5-6 . TGTGCCAGCAGCTTGTTCTCGGTACAGGGGCACGGCGAGCAGTACTTC CASSLFSVQGHGEQYF
TRBJ2-5 TRBD2 TRBV5-1 few TGCGCCAGCTACGGGCTAGCGGTGGAGACCCAGTACTTC CASYGLAVETQYF
TRBJ1-2 . TRBV4-3 . TGCGCCAGCAGCCAAGATACGCGCCGGGAGGGTGGCTACACCTTC CASSQDTRREGGYTF
TRBJ2-5 TRBD1 TRBV7-9 once TGTGCCAGCAGATCCCAGGGGGTATGGGAGACCCAGTACTTC CASRSQGVWETQYF
TRBJ1-2 . TRBV7-9 . TGTGCCAGCAGCTCAACCCACAGGGTTTTGTATGGCTACACCTTC CASSSTHRVLYGYTF
TRBJ1-1 TRBD1 TRBV6-5 . TGTGCCAGCAGCCCCGGGGACAGGGTCACCTCTGAAGCTTTCTTT CASSPGDRVTSEAFF
TRBJ1-2 TRBD1 TRBV19 . TGTGCCAGTAGTCCACCTCCGGGACAGGGAGCTTATGGCTACACCTTC CASSPPPGQGAYGYTF
TRBJ1-3 . TRBV11-2 . TGTGCCAGCAGCTTAGTCAGCTCTGGAAACACCATATATTTT CASSLVSSGNTIYF
TRBJ2-7 . TRBV5-4 . TGTGCCAGCAGCTTTCAGGGGTTCTCCTACGAGCAGTACTTC CASSFQGFSYEQYF
TRBJ2-2 . TRBV4-1 . TGCGCCAGCAGCCAACCTTTCTCTACTAACACCGGGGAGCTGTTTTTT CASSQPFSTNTGELFF
TRBJ2-5 TRBD2 TRBV5-1 . TGCGCCAGCAGCTTGTCTGCCGGGGGGGCCGAAAAGACCCAGTACTTC CASSLSAGGAEKTQYF
TRBJ1-2 . TRBV7-8 . TGTGCCAGCAGCGTGATACCAGGGGTGGGCTATGGCTACACCTTC CASSVIPGVGYGYTF
TRBJ1-2 TRBD1 TRBV5-8 . TGTGCCAGCAGCTCCTGGACAGGGCGCTATGGCTACACCTTC CASSSWTGRYGYTF
TRBJ2-4 . TRBV7-2 . TGTGCCAGCAGCGGCGCTTCCAAAAACATTCAGTACTTC CASSGASKNIQYF
TRBJ2-3 . TRBV2 . TGTGCCAGCAGGGCCTTCATTTTCGGCACAGATACGCAGTATTTT CASRAFIFGTDTQYF
TRBJ1-2 . TRBV7-2 . TGTGCCAGCAGCTTTTCACGGAGCACTAACTATGGCTACACCTTC CASSFSRSTNYGYTF
TRBJ2-2 TRBD1 TRBV5-5 . TGTGCCAGCAGCGCCTGGACAGGGATCGGGGAGCTGTTTTTT CASSAWTGIGELFF
TRBJ1-5 TRBD1 TRBV6-5 . TGTGCCAGCAGTTCCGACAGGGGAGGCAATCAGCCCCAGCATTTT CASSSDRGGNQPQHF
TRBJ1-1 TRBD1 TRBV7-3 . TGTGCCAGCAGCTTACAGGGGGGAGGGACTGGGACTGAAGCTTTCTTT CASSLQGGGTGTEAFF
TRBJ2-3 . TRBV21-1 . TGTGCCAGCAGCAATGAGGCGGGGGGGGACACAGATACGCAGTATTTT CASSNEAGGDTDTQYF
TRBJ2-5 TRBD2 TRBV7-8 . TGTGCCAGCAGCTTAGGCCACAGCGGGGGGACGCAAGAGACCCAGTACTTC CASSLGHSGGTQETQYF
TRBJ2-4 TRBD2 TRBV5-4 few TGTGCCAGCAGCTTGGTGTCAGCGGGGGGATCCAAAAACATTCAGTACTTC CASSLVSAGGSKNIQYF
TRBJ2-3 . TRBV11-3 . TGTGCCAGCAGCTTACGGGGTGGGACAGATACGCAGTATTTT CASSLRGGTDTQYF
TRBJ1-4 . TRBV5-1 . TGCGCCAGCAGCTCGGGAGGTAAAACTAATGAAAAACTGTTTTTT CASSSGGKTNEKLFF
TRBJ1-2 TRBD1 TRBV6-1 . TGTGCCAGCAGTGAAGTACGGGTAGGGGGCGCCTCTAACTATGGCTACACCTTC CASSEVRVGGASNYGYTF
TRBJ2-7 TRBD1 TRBV18 . TGTGCCAGCTCACCACTTGGACAGGGGGCCCGCGAGCAGTACTTC CASSPLGQGAREQYF
TRBJ2-1 . TRBV18 . TGTGCCAGCTCGCCAGGGGTCGGCCTTTACAATGAGCAGTTCTTC CASSPGVGLYNEQFF
TRBJ1-2 TRBD1 TRBV5-1 . TGCGCCAGCAGCACGGGACAGGGGAACTATGGCTACACCTTC CASSTGQGNYGYTF
TRBJ1-2 TRBD1 TRBV2 . TGTGCCAGCAGACAGACAGGGGGCGCTTCTGGCTACACCTTC CASRQTGGASGYTF
TRBJ1-2 . TRBV16 . TGTGCCAGCAGCCAATCTCGGGATGGCTACACCTTC CASSQSRDGYTF
TRBJ2-3 . TRBV2 . TGTGCCAGCAGGAGGGACTCCACCACAGATACGCAGTATTTT CASRRDSTTDTQYF